This T cell receptor beta chain was profiled in a study of blood T cell repertoires in COVID-19. On the study more broadly: Material from acute and convalescent COVID-19 was sourced from the United States, Italy and Spain. T cells, B-cell-depleted T cells, or PBMCs supplied cDNA or gDNA.

In the original workflow: Amplifying reference gene primers gave estimates of nucleated cell counts. Sequencing used immunoSEQ multiplex PCR; TCRdb keeps in-frame clones, though not all of them. The D gene and trimming were derived from the DNA, and the V and J assignments and clone size from that table. The table records 170,000 or so clones, 70% to 90% of them present only once. The TCR originated in a man aged 60 to 75 with COVID-19, enrolled during active disease. Sequenced input: peripheral blood.

CDR3 sequence (DNA): TGTGCCAGCAGTGACGCTGGCCGCTACACCTTC. It codes for CASSDAGRYTF. The chain is built from TRBV6-4 and TRBJ1-2; no firm D call. Trimming removed 2 bases at V and 9 bases at J, with 7 bases between. This CDR3 has 11 amino acids. Germline values: CDR1 MRHNA, CDR2 SNTAGT.